These 5 T cell receptor beta chains were all obtained from the same sample, sequenced in a study of early T cells in non-severe SARS-CoV-2 infection. TCRdb re-called the 5' RACE reads with MiXCR, one entry per CDR3 protein. Altogether 55,000 to 70,000 distinct CDR3 sequences are present, roughly 12% being singletons, with the ten largest covering 4.5% to 6%. Sequencing input: whole blood. These receptors were collected from an adult who was a healthcare worker with PCR-confirmed SARS-CoV-2 infection or an uninfected control (not recorded which).

This clonotype showed up many times. The chain recombines TRBV12-3 or TRBV12-4 with TRBJ2-1; 8 nucleotides align to TRBD1. The CDR3 sequence is 15 residues long. J gave up 7 bases and V 3 bases, and 8 bases lay outside the gene matches. The DNA of the CDR3 is TGTGCCAGCAGTTTCTGGCAGGGGGCGAGTAATGAGCAGTTCTTC. Encoded protein: CASSFWQGASNEQFF.

The chain combines TRBV7-9 with TRBJ2-7; D gene unclear. The CDR3 loop spans 14 amino acids. V was cut by 1 base and J by 3 bases, with 10 bases left in between. The germline CDR1 and CDR2 sequences are SEHNR and FQNEAQ (reference sequence). CDR3: CASSLVGPNYEQYF. The DNA of the CDR3 is TGTGCCAGCAGCTTAGTAGGTCCGAACTACGAGCAGTACTTC. The full variable domain, its missing parts supplied by reference TRBV7-9 and TRBJ2-7, is DTGVSQNPRHKITKRGQNVTFRCDPISEHNRLYWYRQTLGQGPEFLTYFQNEAQLEKSRLLSDRFSAERPKGSFSTLEIQRTEQGDSAMYLCASSLVGPNYEQYFGPGTRLTVT.

This clonotype was found many times. The rearrangement joins TRBV6-2 or TRBV6-3 to TRBJ2-6; D remains unclear. Germline V gene data show CDR1 as MNHEY and CDR2 as SVGEGT. The CDR3 runs 15 residues. Trimming cost V 6 bases and J 0 bases, with 9 bases left between them. This CDR3 is CASSPDGSGANVLTF. The CDR3 DNA reads as TGTGCCAGCAGCCCAGACGGCTCTGGGGCCAACGTCCTGACTTTC.

The genes are TRBV28 and TRBJ1-1; no reliable D call. CDR3 length: 13 residues. The germline V and J ends were trimmed by 2 bases and 3 bases, with 7 bases remaining between them. Germline CDR1 is MDHEN and CDR2 is SYDVKM. CDR3 sequence (DNA): TGTGCCAGCAGTTTACCAGTCCACACTGAAGCTTTCTTT. Translating it yields CASSLPVHTEAFF.

This clonotype was seen a handful of times. V usage is TRBV7-9 and J usage is TRBJ2-7, with D uncertain. The germline V gene encodes CDR1 SEHNR and CDR2 FQNEAQ (reference sequence). The V and J ends lost 2 bases and 2 bases respectively, with 7 bases between them. The CDR3 has 13 residues. CDR3 loop: CASSLRETYEQYF. The CDR3 bases are TGTGCCAGCAGCTTACGAGAAACCTACGAGCAGTACTTC.